The 24 T cell receptor beta chains given below trace back to one sample, sequenced in a study of OX40 agonist ivuxolimab in advanced cancers. Library preparation employed the immunoSEQ multiplex PCR assay. TCRdb provides this immuneACCESS table in a form limited to in-frame rearrangements. Some clones are lacking; in checked studies, under half of them reflect an unresolved V gene, and why the rest are absent is not known. The sample profile shows under 75,000 clones; over 80% of them were found once. The ten top clones hold roughly 0.8% of the sample. The sequencing used CD4+ or CD8+ T cells sorted from blood, collected in a trial of the OX40 agonist ivuxolimab. The receptors were sampled from an adult with an advanced solid tumor such as melanoma, head and neck, liver or kidney cancer.

The rearrangement links TRBV9 to TRBJ1-2; no definite D call. The CDR3 is 15 residues long. Germline V lookup: CDR1 SGDLS, CDR2 YYNGEE. The ends were cut back, 0 bases at V and 6 bases at J, with 15 bases in the middle. Written as DNA, the CDR3 is TGTGCCAGCAGCGTAGGAGTGACCCGTATTCATGGCTACACCTTC. It encodes CASSVGVTRIHGYTF.

The chain links TRBV7-9 to TRBJ2-3; perhaps TRBD2 as D (6 bases). Germline lookup yields CDR1 SEHNR and CDR2 FQNEAQ (reference sequence). V lost 4 bases, J lost 6 bases, and 11 bases lay in between. CDR3 length equals 13 residues. In nucleotides, the CDR3 is TGTGCCAGCAGCTACGGGAGCGGGGATACGCAGTATTTT. It translates to CASSYGSGDTQYF.

V and J are TRBV29-1 and TRBJ2-2; no clear D. The CDR3 spans 14 residues. Trimming shortened V by 4 bases and J by 1 base, and 10 bases separated the two germline ends. Germline V CDR1 and CDR2: SQVTM, ANQGSEA. This chain's CDR3 is CSVAHRMNTGELFF. DNA of the CDR3: TGCAGCGTTGCTCACAGAATGAACACCGGGGAGCTGTTTTTT.

Turning to this clone: A junction end diverges from the germline sequence, so it may reflect a read error. The rearrangement links TRBV27 to TRBJ2-2, with a tentative D call TRBD2 (5 bases). The CDR3 spans 15 residues. Germline V CDR1 and CDR2: MNHEY, SMNVEV (reference sequence). The chain's CDR3 is CVSSYLRVNTGELFF. Here the CDR3 DNA reads TGTGTCAGCAGCTACCTGAGGGTAAACACCGGGGAGCTGTTTTTT.

This sequence joins TRBV11-2 and TRBJ2-7, with D possibly TRBD1 on 6 matching bases. The CDR3 extends over 15 amino acids. CDR1 and CDR2 (germline): SGHAT, FQNNGV. With 5 bases removed from V and 0 bases from J, the gap between germline ends came to 14 bases. CDR3 loop: CASSPQGLSSYEQYF. The CDR3 region has the DNA TGTGCCAGCAGCCCCCAGGGGTTAAGCTCCTACGAGCAGTACTTC. Looking up the rest from reference TRBV11-2 and TRBJ2-7 gives the full variable domain: EAGVAQSPRYKIIEKRQSVAFWCNPISGHATLYWYQQILGQGPKLLIQFQNNGVVDDSQLPKDRFSAERLKGVDSTLKIQPAKLEDSAVYLCASSPQGLSSYEQYFGPGTRLTVT.

This chain joins TRBV9 and TRBJ2-7; D gene uncertain. Germline assignment: CDR1 SGDLS and CDR2 YYNGEE. V lost 0 bases to trimming and J lost 1 base, with 8 bases between them. This CDR3 has 14 residues. The CDR3 spells CASSVVGSSYEQYF. In nucleotides, the CDR3 is TGTGCCAGCAGCGTAGTGGGCTCGTCCTACGAGCAGTACTTC.

V and J are TRBV14 and TRBJ2-1; D remains unclear. Trimming cost V 4 bases and J 6 bases, with 13 bases left between them. Germline V gene sequence: CDR1 SGHDN, CDR2 FVKESK. The CDR3 spans 14 residues. The DNA for the CDR3 is TGTGCCAGCAGCCCACTATTTAGTATCAATGAGCAGTTCTTC. It specifies CASSPLFSINEQFF.

This clone was recorded only once. V is TRBV27 and J is TRBJ2-7; D is tentatively TRBD1 or TRBD2 (5 bases each). The CDR3 loop spans 13 amino acids. With 3 bases removed from V and 5 bases from J, the gap between germline ends came to 11 bases. CDR1 and CDR2 from the germline V gene are MNHEY and SMNVEV (reference sequence). The CDR3 reads CASSFAGTDEQYF. The CDR3 coding sequence is TGTGCCAGCAGTTTCGCAGGGACGGACGAGCAGTACTTC.

This clone was observed a single time. J is TRBJ2-5 and V is TRBV5-1, with D tentatively TRBD1 (6 bases). Germline CDR1 and CDR2: SGHRS and YFSETQ. V was trimmed by 0 bases and J by 5 bases, leaving 17 bases between them. The CDR3 loop spans 16 amino acids. The CDR3 here is CASSLVSGTTGETQYF. In DNA form, the CDR3 reads TGCGCCAGCAGCTTGGTATCGGGTACCACAGGGGAGACCCAGTACTTC.

V usage is TRBV5-4 and J usage is TRBJ2-2; D is undetermined. The CDR3 loop spans 13 amino acids. In germline, CDR1 is SGHNT, CDR2 YYREEE (reference sequence). Trimming took off 3 bases at V and 6 bases at J, with 9 bases between the two ends. CDR3 region: CASSSLAPGELFF. The CDR3, as DNA: TGTGCCAGCAGCTCATTAGCTCCCGGGGAGCTGTTTTTT.

This clone appeared a few times. CDR3 nucleotides: TGTGCCAGCAGCTTCGACGGTGTGAACACTGAAGCTTTCTTT. Translating gives CASSFDGVNTEAFF. The chain is built from TRBV5-5 and TRBJ1-1; D gene ambiguous. V dropped 2 bases and J dropped 0 bases, with 8 bases sitting between them. CDR1 and CDR2 (germline): SGHKS, YYEKEE (reference sequence). This CDR3 has 14 residues.

The chain couples TRBV7-7 to TRBJ2-5; 12 bases align to TRBD2. The V and J ends lost 4 bases and 10 bases, in that order; junction bases with no gene match: 13. The CDR3 sequence is 16 residues long. Germline loops: CDR1 SSHAT, CDR2 FNYEAQ (reference sequence). The CDR3 spells CASSSSSGGAWVDQYF. CDR3 coding DNA: TGTGCCAGCAGCTCCTCTAGCGGGGGGGCTTGGGTGGACCAGTACTTC.

A few counts support this clone. This sequence joins TRBV10-3 and TRBJ2-5, with 10 nucleotides matching TRBD1. The V gene's germline CDR1 is ENHRY and CDR2 SYGVKD. The CDR3 runs 15 residues. The J segment lost 5 bases and the V segment lost 6 bases, leaving 9 bases of the junction unmatched. Here the CDR3 DNA reads TGTGCCATCAGGGGGTCTATGGACAGGGGGGAGACCCAGTACTTC. Translated, it gives CAIRGSMDRGETQYF.

This sequence joins TRBV4-1 and TRBJ1-2; no firm D call. The germline CDR1 and CDR2 sequences are MGHRA and YSYEKL. With 0 bases removed from V and 0 bases from J, the gap between germline ends came to 8 bases. This CDR3 is built from 15 residues. The CDR3 bases are TGCGCCAGCAGCCAAGACAGTTCCACTAACTATGGCTACACCTTC. It codes for CASSQDSSTNYGYTF.

Only one count was recorded for this clone. This chain uses TRBV7-2 with TRBJ2-2; TRBD1 might be the D (6 bases). V lost 6 bases to trimming and J lost 4 bases, with 15 bases between them. Per germline, CDR1 SGHTA and CDR2 FQGNSA. The CDR3 is made up of 15 amino acids. The chain's CDR3 is CASRFQQGTTGELFF. The CDR3, as DNA: TGTGCCAGCAGGTTCCAACAGGGTACCACCGGGGAGCTGTTTTTT.

V gene TRBV19 combines with J gene TRBJ1-5, with 10 positions matching TRBD1. The CDR3 is made up of 15 amino acids. Germline-derived CDR1 and CDR2 are LNHDA and SQIVND (reference sequence). J gave up 6 bases and V 3 bases, and 5 bases lay outside the gene matches. The chain's CDR3 is CASSMTGGEGQPQHF. CDR3 sequence (DNA): TGTGCCAGTAGTATGACAGGGGGCGAGGGTCAGCCCCAGCATTTT. Supplemented by reference TRBV19 and TRBJ1-5, the full variable domain reads DGGITQSPKYLFRKEGQNVTLSCEQNLNHDAMYWYRQDPGQGLRLIYYSQIVNDFQKGDIAEGYSVSREKKESFPLTVTSAQKNPTAFYLCASSMTGGEGQPQHFGDGTRLSIL.

This chain joins TRBV28 and TRBJ2-1, with TRBD2 identical over 12 bases. This CDR3 region has 15 residues. Germline CDR1 reads MDHEN; CDR2 reads SYDVKM. J lost 5 bases, V lost 3 bases, and 2 bases had no gene match. The DNA of the CDR3 is TGTGCCAGCAGTTTTTGGACTAGCGGGAACAATGAGCAGTTCTTC. Its protein is CASSFWTSGNNEQFF.

This clone was detected a few times. This sequence joins TRBV7-3 and TRBJ1-1, with D uncertain. The CDR3 loop spans 13 amino acids. CDR1 and CDR2 (germline): SGHTA, FQGTGA. The V end lost 2 bases, the J end lost 3 bases, and 7 bases lay between the germline ends. This chain's CDR3 is CASSLRSDTEAFF. CDR3 DNA: TGTGCCAGCAGCTTACGATCGGACACTGAAGCTTTCTTT.

The chain is built from TRBV6-6 and TRBJ1-1, with D perhaps matching TRBD1 (5 bases). The germline V gene has CDR1 MNHNY and CDR2 SVGAGI (reference sequence). The CDR3 length is 16 residues. Trimming removed 5 bases at V and 1 base at J, with 17 bases between. CDR3 DNA: TGTGCCAGCAGTCACACTCCCGGGACGGGGAACACTGAAGCTTTCTTT. This codes for CASSHTPGTGNTEAFF.

The chain joins TRBV28 to TRBJ2-1; 9 nucleotides line up with TRBD2. Germline values: CDR1 MDHEN, CDR2 SYDVKM. Trimming took 5 bases from V and 5 from J; bases not matched to a gene: 4. The CDR3 has 14 amino acids. CDR3 sequence reads: CASSEASGNNEQFF. CDR3 in DNA: TGTGCCAGCAGTGAGGCTAGCGGGAACAATGAGCAGTTCTTC.

The CDR3 sequence: CASSPWRSRTLLYSNQPQHF. CDR3 DNA sequence: TGTGCCAGCAGTCCTTGGAGATCTAGAACATTACTCTATAGCAATCAGCCCCAGCATTTT. This chain uses TRBV27 with TRBJ1-5; D is uncertain. Trimming took 5 bases from V and 0 from J, leaving 26 bases between them. The CDR3 has 20 amino acids. Germline CDR1 and CDR2: MNHEY and SMNVEV (reference sequence).

The J gene is TRBJ1-1, the V gene TRBV7-8, with D possibly being TRBD1 (6 bases). Germline assignment: CDR1 SGHVS and CDR2 FQNEAQ. The germline V and J ends were trimmed by 4 bases and 9 bases, with 24 bases remaining between them. This CDR3 is 16 amino acids long. The chain's CDR3 is CASSSDRSSLRVKAFF. The CDR3 DNA follows: TGTGCCAGCAGCTCAGACAGGTCTAGCTTGCGTGTGAAAGCTTTCTTT.

This chain connects TRBV18 to TRBJ2-5; the match to TRBD2 covers 10 bases. V was pared by 6 bases and J by 4 bases, with 5 bases of the junction left unmatched. This CDR3 spans 14 amino acids. CDR1 and CDR2 (germline): KGHSH, LQKENI. CDR3 loop: CASSPSGGGETQYF. The CDR3 region has the DNA TGTGCCAGCTCCCCTAGCGGGGGAGGAGAGACCCAGTACTTC.

The V gene is TRBV6-5, the J gene TRBJ2-5, with 9 positions matching TRBD1. CDR3 size: 15 residues. With 6 bases clipped from V and 2 bases from J, the junction kept 7 bases outside the gene matches. Germline lookup yields CDR1 MNHEY and CDR2 SVGAGI. CDR3 sequence reads: CASSDRGILQETQYF. The CDR3 DNA sequence: TGTGCCAGCAGCGACAGGGGGATACTACAAGAGACCCAGTACTTC.